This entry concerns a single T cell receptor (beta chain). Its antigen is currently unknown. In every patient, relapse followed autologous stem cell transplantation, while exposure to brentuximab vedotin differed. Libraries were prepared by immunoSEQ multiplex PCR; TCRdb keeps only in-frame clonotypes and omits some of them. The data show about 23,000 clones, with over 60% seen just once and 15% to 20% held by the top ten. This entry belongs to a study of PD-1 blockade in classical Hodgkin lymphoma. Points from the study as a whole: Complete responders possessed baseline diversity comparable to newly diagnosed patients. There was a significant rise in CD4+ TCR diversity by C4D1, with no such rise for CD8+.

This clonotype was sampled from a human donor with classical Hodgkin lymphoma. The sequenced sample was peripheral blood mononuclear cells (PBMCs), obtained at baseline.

The CDR3 spells CASPPAGTGGRQPQHF. The CDR3 coding sequence is TGTGCCAGTCCCCCCGCCGGGACAGGGGGAAGGCAGCCCCAGCATTTT. The gene calls are TRBV19 and TRBJ1-5; 11 bases line up with TRBD1. The germline V gene has CDR1 LNHDA and CDR2 SQIVND (reference sequence). The ends lost 8 bases at V and 7 bases at J; junction bases unmatched: 13. The CDR3 length is 16 residues.